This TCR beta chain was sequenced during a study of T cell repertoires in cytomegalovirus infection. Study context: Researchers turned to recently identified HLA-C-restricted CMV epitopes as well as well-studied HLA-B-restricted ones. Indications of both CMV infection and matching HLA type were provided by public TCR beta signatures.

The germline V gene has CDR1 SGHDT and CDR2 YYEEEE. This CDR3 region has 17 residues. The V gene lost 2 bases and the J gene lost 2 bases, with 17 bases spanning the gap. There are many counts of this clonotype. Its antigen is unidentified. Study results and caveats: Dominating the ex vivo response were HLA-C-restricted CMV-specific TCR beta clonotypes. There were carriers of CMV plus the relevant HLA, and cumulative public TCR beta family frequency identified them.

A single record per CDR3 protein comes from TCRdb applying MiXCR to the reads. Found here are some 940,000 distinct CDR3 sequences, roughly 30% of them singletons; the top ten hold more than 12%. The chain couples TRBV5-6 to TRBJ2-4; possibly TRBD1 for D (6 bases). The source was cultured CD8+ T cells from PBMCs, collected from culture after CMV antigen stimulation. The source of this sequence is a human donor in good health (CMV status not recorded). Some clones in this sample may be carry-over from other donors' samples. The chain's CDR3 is CASSFHNRARSKNIQYF. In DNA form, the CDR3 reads TGTGCCAGCAGCTTTCATAACAGGGCAAGATCCAAAAACATTCAGTACTTC.